The T cell receptor beta chain under discussion was sequenced for a study of naive and memory T cell subsets. General study results and limits: Diversity fell and Gini index rose from naive through CM, EM, EMRA. Possibly reflecting memory cells re-expressing CD45RA, a few larger clonotypes occurred in naive repertoires, especially CD8.

Two oligonucleotides, mixed equimolar, formed the beta constant-region primer covering TRBC1 and TRBC2. Four rounds of PCR amplified the ligated cDNA using nested alpha and beta constant-region primers plus SP2. The cDNA 3' end received a ligated single-stranded oligonucleotide carrying the SP2 primer and a 12-nucleotide UMI. TCRdb reprocessed the UMI-ligation and nested PCR reads with MiXCR, giving one entry per CDR3 protein. The table lists around 140,000 distinct CDR3 sequences, approximately 20% of them singletons, with 0.55% to 0.75% in the top ten. CMV status came from CD4+ IFNgamma after overnight CMV lysate stimulation. As for this clonotype: The antigen remains undetermined.

Trimming took off 0 bases at V and 0 bases at J, with 12 bases between the two ends. The CDR3 is 15 residues long. Germline CDR1 DFQATT, CDR2 SNEGSKA (reference sequence). This TCR derives from a human donor in good health. The sample consisted of naive CD8+ T cells from blood. The chain couples TRBV20-1 to TRBJ2-7; D is undetermined. CDR3 in DNA: TGCAGTGCTAGAGATCGTGTGGGTACCTCCTACGAGCAGTACTTC. It encodes CSARDRVGTSYEQYF.